This is a list of T cell receptor beta chains from one sample in a study of cytomegalovirus exposure and HLA in healthy donors. Some clones are missing from TCRdb's copy, which holds only in-frame ones; the method was immunoSEQ multiplex PCR. The sample includes roughly 200,000 clones, roughly 78% of them seen just once. Sequencing was carried out using PBMCs. The receptors derive from a girl under 18 in good health and CMV-seropositive. Both conserved end residues are part of each CDR3. A D gene is named only where the DNA matches it firmly. Size values are once, few and many counts, or a class for expanded clones, and some rows have none.

clone size	V gene	J gene	D gene	CDR3 protein	CDR3 DNA
few	TRBV23-1	TRBJ2-1	TRBD2	CASSQEEVAGFPNEQFF	TGCGCCAGCAGTCAAGAGGAAGTAGCGGGGTTCCCCAATGAGCAGTTCTTC
once	TRBV9	TRBJ2-5	TRBD2	CASSFRLALLETQYF	TGTGCCAGCAGCTTCCGACTAGCTCTTTTAGAGACCCAGTACTTC
NA	TRBV27	TRBJ1-5	NA	CASSLRQGSNQPQHF	TGTGCCAGCAGTTTAAGGCAGGGTAGCAATCAGCCCCAGCATTTT
NA	TRBV27	TRBJ1-1	TRBD1	CASSWTGNTEAFF	TGTGCCAGCAGTTGGACAGGGAACACTGAAGCTTTCTTT
NA	TRBV2	TRBJ2-3	NA	CASSESQGRSTDTQYF	TGTGCCAGCAGTGAATCTCAGGGGCGGAGCACAGATACGCAGTATTTT
NA	TRBV18	TRBJ1-1	TRBD1	CASSLLPGQGITEAFF	TGTGCCAGCTCACTATTACCGGGACAGGGTATCACTGAAGCTTTCTTT
NA	TRBV30	TRBJ1-2	TRBD1	CAWSPGTGSGYTF	TGTGCCTGGAGCCCCGGGACAGGTAGTGGCTACACCTTC
NA	TRBV4-3	TRBJ1-2	TRBD1	CASSPNSGGRRANYGYTF	TGCGCCAGCAGCCCGAATTCAGGGGGCAGGAGAGCTAACTATGGCTACACCTTC
NA	TRBV7-2	TRBJ1-2	NA	CASSFNSQGYGYTF	TGTGCCAGCAGCTTTAATTCACAGGGATATGGCTACACCTTC
few	TRBV6-1	TRBJ2-7	NA	CASSESGYEQYF	TGTGCCAGCAGTGAATCAGGGTACGAGCAGTACTTC
NA	TRBV7-2	TRBJ2-5	NA	CASSPGHLQETQYF	TGTGCCAGCAGCCCGGGACACCTCCAAGAGACCCAGTACTTC
NA	TRBV5-1	TRBJ2-7	NA	CASSDPQTDRYF	TGCGCCAGCAGCGATCCCCAGACAGATCGGTACTTC
once	TRBV5-7	TRBJ2-5	NA	CASSLGGTSKETQYF	TGTGCCAGCAGCTTGGGAGGGACAAGTAAGGAGACCCAGTACTTC
NA	TRBV10-1	TRBJ2-2	NA	CASSPGALSAGELFF	TGCGCCAGCAGTCCAGGGGCATTGTCCGCCGGGGAGCTGTTTTTT
NA	TRBV25-1	TRBJ2-1	NA	CASSPGESQFF	TGTGCCAGCAGCCCGGGAGAATCGCAGTTCTTC
NA	TRBV9	TRBJ1-3	NA	CASSAGDVSSGNTIYF	TGTGCCAGCAGCGCGGGGGACGTATCCTCTGGAAACACCATATATTTT
NA	TRBV7-2	TRBJ1-2	NA	CASSLRIGGDYGYTF	TGTGCCAGCAGCTTAAGAATTGGGGGCGATTATGGCTACACCTTC
NA	TRBV10-2	TRBJ2-1	TRBD2	CASGLAGGIEQFF	TGCGCCAGCGGTCTAGCGGGGGGGATTGAGCAGTTCTTC
NA	TRBV15	TRBJ1-1	NA	CATSRAPQQNTEAFF	TGTGCCACCAGCAGAGCCCCACAACAAAACACTGAAGCTTTCTTT
NA	TRBV18	TRBJ1-4	NA	CASSPGHFNEKLFF	TGTGCCAGCTCACCGGGACACTTTAATGAAAAACTGTTTTTT
NA	TRBV2	TRBJ1-5	TRBD1	CASSGQGVNQPQHF	TGTGCCAGCAGTGGACAGGGGGTCAATCAGCCCCAGCATTTT
NA	TRBV9	TRBJ2-5	NA	CASSVRPVRGQETQYF	TGTGCCAGCAGCGTTCGGCCCGTCCGAGGCCAAGAGACCCAGTACTTC
NA	TRBV2	TRBJ1-2	NA	CASGRGAGANYGYTF	TGTGCCAGCGGAAGGGGCGCGGGGGCGAACTATGGCTACACCTTC
once	TRBV18	TRBJ1-2	TRBD1	CASSPVVTGGNYGYTF	TGTGCCAGCTCACCGGTGGTGACAGGGGGAAACTATGGCTACACCTTC
NA	TRBV10-3	TRBJ2-5	TRBD2	CAISRRGDAQETQYF	TGTGCCATCAGTCGACGGGGGGACGCTCAAGAGACCCAGTACTTC
NA	TRBV6-4	TRBJ2-4	NA	CASSPPRDIQYF	TGTGCCAGCAGCCCCCCCAGGGACATTCAGTACTTC
few	TRBV19	TRBJ1-6	TRBD1	CASSIRDRGNSPLHF	TGTGCCAGTAGTATACGCGACAGGGGGAATTCACCCCTCCACTTT
NA	TRBV19	TRBJ2-7	NA	CASSIGGSYEQYF	TGTGCCAGTAGTATTGGAGGCTCCTACGAGCAGTACTTC
NA	TRBV6-1	TRBJ2-5	TRBD1	CASSGQGARETQYF	TGTGCCAGCAGTGGGCAGGGGGCGCGAGAGACCCAGTACTTC
NA	TRBV7-9	TRBJ2-5	NA	CASSLETETQYF	TGTGCCAGCAGCTTGGAGACAGAGACCCAGTACTTC
NA	TRBV18	TRBJ1-4	NA	CASSPRDVANEKLFF	TGTGCCAGCTCACCGAGGGATGTGGCTAATGAAAAACTGTTTTTT
NA	TRBV20-1	TRBJ2-5	NA	CSANRVETQYF	TGCAGTGCAAACAGGGTTGAGACCCAGTACTTC
NA	TRBV5-1	TRBJ2-1	NA	CASSLEVASYNEQFF	TGCGCCAGCAGCTTGGAGGTAGCCTCCTACAATGAGCAGTTCTTC
NA	TRBV15	TRBJ1-6	NA	CATSSVEQDNSPLHF	TGTGCCACCAGCAGCGTCGAGCAGGATAATTCACCCCTCCACTTT
NA	TRBV5-6	TRBJ1-6	TRBD1	CASSYKGASPLHF	TGTGCCAGCAGCTATAAGGGGGCTTCACCCCTCCACTTT
NA	TRBV30	TRBJ1-4	NA	CAWRVSNEKLFF	TGTGCCTGGAGAGTTAGTAATGAAAAACTGTTTTTT
few	TRBV6-5	TRBJ1-1	NA	CASSYSRQNTEAFF	TGTGCCAGCAGTTACTCGCGGCAGAACACTGAAGCTTTCTTT
NA	TRBV6-1	TRBJ2-5	NA	CASTEEAQYF	TGTGCCAGCACCGAAGAGGCCCAGTACTTC
NA	TRBV19	TRBJ2-7	TRBD2	CASSIGGGLNVYEQYF	TGTGCCAGTAGTATAGGCGGGGGTCTGAATGTCTACGAGCAGTACTTC
NA	TRBV20-1	TRBJ2-7	TRBD1	CSARTEQGQEF	TGCAGTGCTAGAACAGAACAGGGGCAGGAGTTC